The rows below give T cell receptor beta chains drawn from one sample of a study of naive and memory T cell subsets. TCRdb redid the calling of the UMI-ligation and nested PCR reads with MiXCR, one entry per CDR3 protein. The sample consists of roughly 83,000 distinct CDR3 sequences, approximately 11% of them appearing once. The sequencing sample was made of naive CD4+ T cells from blood. All receptors come from a human donor in good health. Each CDR3 is given with its conserved first and last residue. Fields, in order: CDR3 protein, V gene, clone size, J gene. Clone size, where shown, is once, few, many, or a class for clones that have expanded.

CDR3: CASSQDRLQGEWGNSPLHF
V: TRBV4-3
size: few
J: TRBJ1-6

CDR3: CASSFPPGGTGANVLTF
V: TRBV12-3/TRBV12-4
size: -
J: TRBJ2-6

CDR3: CASSTYLAGEIYEQYF
V: TRBV7-9
size: -
J: TRBJ2-7

CDR3: CASSFAGAGGRGYTF
V: TRBV7-2
size: few
J: TRBJ1-2

CDR3: CASSLDYRDNEQFF
V: TRBV7-3
size: few
J: TRBJ2-1

CDR3: CASSRTAGGTEAFF
V: TRBV4-3
size: few
J: TRBJ1-1

CDR3: CSVASGNTIYF
V: TRBV29-1
size: -
J: TRBJ1-3

CDR3: CASSVAASSYNEQFF
V: TRBV9
size: few
J: TRBJ2-1

CDR3: CASSLVRTGKGDTQYF
V: TRBV7-2
size: few
J: TRBJ2-3

CDR3: CASGNTGELFF
V: TRBV6-1
size: -
J: TRBJ2-2

CDR3: CASSTTHQGLSPEIYGYTF
V: TRBV27
size: -
J: TRBJ1-2

CDR3: CASSSPTGTQRGAFF
V: TRBV7-2
size: few
J: TRBJ1-1

CDR3: CASSQRFTDTQYF
V: TRBV7-2
size: many
J: TRBJ2-3

CDR3: CASSPNDLNEQFF
V: TRBV7-3
size: -
J: TRBJ2-1